The sequence of this T cell receptor beta chain was determined in a study of T cells in Graves' hyperthyroidism and ophthalmopathy. Whole-study findings and limits: Peripheral blood also featured most of the thyroid clonotypes expanded above 0.001.

No progression to ophthalmopathy during 18 months of follow-up defined stable disease. This clonotype was picked up many times. Its antigen is not known. This CDR3 is built from 14 residues. Germline CDR1 MNHNY, CDR2 SVGAGI (reference sequence). The germline V and J ends were trimmed by 2 bases and 5 bases, with 12 bases remaining between them. Amplification of TCR beta CDR3 regions used RNA as the template. During a first-round RT-PCR of the TCR CDR3, the HTBI primer set was used. TCRdb reanalysed the multiplex PCR reads using MiXCR and keeps one entry per CDR3 protein. The sample lists about 420,000 distinct CDR3 sequences, 15% to 18% occurring once.

The chain employs TRBV6-6 and TRBJ1-1; D possibly corresponds to TRBD1 (6 bases). The origin of this receptor is a woman aged 18-29 years with Graves' hyperthyroidism. The material sequenced was blood. Here the CDR3 DNA reads TGTGCCAGCAGTTACGGGGGGCCGCGAACTGAAGCTTTCTTT. Protein: CASSYGGPRTEAFF.